The clone carrying this TCR beta chain was detected only a few times. Sequencing started from total RNA isolated from unfractionated whole blood. The data were obtained in a study of human T cells and chemical hapten exposure. Study in general: Slight differences in pooled library volume were the main source of varying TCR yields across samples.

Unique molecular identifiers were attached to individual cDNA molecules within the library. TCRdb re-called the 5' RACE reads through MiXCR, storing one row per CDR3 protein. The data contain roughly 110,000 distinct CDR3 sequences, 15% to 20% of them singletons. The V end lost 4 bases, the J end lost 4 bases, and 9 bases lay between the germline ends. CDR1 and CDR2 from the germline V gene are MDHEN and SYDVKM. The CDR3 contains 13 residues. This sequence joins TRBV28 and TRBJ2-3; D is undetermined. This sequence was found in a human donor in good health. The CDR3 protein is CASSSPTPDTQYF. CDR3 DNA sequence: TGTGCCAGCAGTTCTCCAACTCCAGATACGCAGTATTTT.